The 26 T cell receptor beta chains reported below all come from one sample, sequenced in a study of blood T cells in healthy people across ages. Primed by a sample-barcoded 5' primer and a J-beta primer mix, a second PCR proceeded for 7 to 11 cycles. TCRdb re-analysed the 5' RACE reads in MiXCR, keeping a single row per CDR3 protein. Among hundreds of thousands of distinct CDR3 sequences listed, approximately 48% were seen once. Sequencing was performed on blood. The receptors derive from a man aged 60 to 69 in good health.

In its sample, this clonotype was seen a few times. This sequence joins TRBV6-5 and TRBJ2-5, with D possibly matching TRBD2 (6 bases). From germline, CDR1 is MNHEY and CDR2 SVGAGI. The V end lost 6 bases, the J end lost 5 bases, and 19 bases lay between the germline ends. CDR3 length: 15 amino acids. The CDR3 DNA reads as TGTGCCAGCAGCCCCAACCCGGTCCGGGGGGAGACCCAGTACTTC. Translation gives CASSPNPVRGETQYF.

This chain connects TRBV20-1 to TRBJ2-2; D perhaps matches TRBD2 (6 bases). With 1 base removed from V and 2 bases from J, the gap between germline ends came to 8 bases. Germline V gene data show CDR1 as DFQATT and CDR2 as SNEGSKA (reference sequence). This CDR3 spans 14 amino acids. CDR3 amino acids: CSARVGGNTGELFF. CDR3 coding DNA: TGCAGTGCTAGAGTGGGGGGAAACACCGGGGAGCTGTTTTTT.

This chain uses TRBV12-3 or TRBV12-4 with TRBJ1-1, with 10 bases lining up with TRBD1. The ends lost 7 bases at V and 5 bases at J; junction bases unmatched: 13. This CDR3 spans 16 amino acids. The CDR3 DNA sequence: TGTGCCAGCATTCGTATGGGACAGGGGCGAACAACTGAAGCTTTCTTT. This translates into CASIRMGQGRTTEAFF.

This clonotype was seen at least ten times. The gene calls are TRBV10-3 and TRBJ2-1; 9 bases map to TRBD1. V shed 10 bases and J 1 base; nucleotides not matched to a gene: 2. The V gene's germline CDR1 is ENHRY and CDR2 SYGVKD. The length of the CDR3 is 13 residues. This CDR3 reads CATGTGSYNEQFF. The CDR3 DNA reads TGTGCCACGGGGACAGGGTCCTACAATGAGCAGTTCTTC.

This clonotype turned up a few times. The genes are TRBV29-1 and TRBJ2-7, with 7 bases identical to TRBD1. The V segment lost 5 bases and the J segment 1 base; nucleotides outside the gene matches: 2. This CDR3 contains 12 residues. Germline loops: CDR1 SQVTM, CDR2 ANQGSEA. This CDR3 reads CSVSQGSYEQYF. As DNA, the CDR3 is TGCAGCGTTTCACAGGGGTCCTACGAGCAGTACTTC.

V usage is TRBV6-5 and J usage is TRBJ2-7, with D unclear. The CDR3 runs to 13 residues. Germline-derived CDR1 and CDR2 are MNHEY and SVGAGI. Trimming took 5 bases from V and 1 from J, leaving 9 bases between them. Here the CDR3 reads CASSIGPSYEQYF. The CDR3 nucleotides are TGTGCCAGCAGTATTGGGCCGTCCTACGAGCAGTACTTC.

The chain recombines TRBV28 with TRBJ2-3; 9 nucleotides match TRBD2. This CDR3 region has 15 residues. The trim removed 2 bases at V and 4 bases at J, leaving 4 bases unmatched. Germline loops: CDR1 MDHEN, CDR2 SYDVKM. In DNA, the CDR3 is TGTGCCAGCAGTTTAAGGGCTAGCGGGGCAGATACGCAGTATTTT. It is translated as CASSLRASGADTQYF. The full variable domain, completed using reference TRBV28 and TRBJ2-3, is DVKVTQSSRYLVKRTGEKVFLECVQDMDHENMFWYRQDPGLGLRLIYFSYDVKMKEKGDIPEGYSVSREKKERFSLILESASTNQTSMYLCASSLRASGADTQYFGPGTRLTVL.

This clonotype has only a few counts. V and J are TRBV7-7 and TRBJ2-7; tentative D call: TRBD2 (7 bases). The end of the DNA aligns better with TRBJ2-5, so the J call may be wrong. CDR3 length: 13 residues. Per germline, CDR1 SSHAT and CDR2 FNYEAQ (reference sequence). The CDR3 DNA is TGTGCCAGCTCTAGGGGGGGAACCAGGACCCAGTACTTC. It translates to CASSRGGTRTQYF.

This clonotype has just one count. The chain has TRBV7-9 and TRBJ1-1; perhaps TRBD1 as D (5 bases). Trimming left V 8 bases short and J 11 bases short, with 12 bases between. The length of the CDR3 is 10 residues. Germline CDR1 is SEHNR and CDR2 is FQNEAQ (reference sequence). The CDR3 spells CASGGVEAFF. CDR3 in DNA: TGTGCCAGCGGGGGGGTAGAGGCTTTCTTT.

V and J are TRBV5-1 and TRBJ2-1; no definite D call. The germline V gene encodes CDR1 SGHRS and CDR2 YFSETQ. V shed 4 bases and J shed 8 bases, with 16 bases lying between them. The CDR3 is 14 residues long. The CDR3 loop is CASSNGPATHEQFF. In DNA, the CDR3 is TGCGCCAGCAGCAACGGACCAGCTACTCATGAGCAGTTCTTC. The full variable domain, rest sourced from reference TRBV5-1 and TRBJ2-1, is KAGVTQTPRYLIKTRGQQVTLSCSPISGHRSVSWYQQTPGQGLQFLFEYFSETQRNKGNFPGRFSGRQFSNSRSEMNVSTLELGDSALYLCASSNGPATHEQFFGPGTRLTVL.

The gene calls are TRBV25-1 and TRBJ2-3; TRBD2 matches at 10 bases. Losses at the gene ends were 4 bases for V and 12 bases for J; bases not matched to a gene: 4. This CDR3 region has 12 residues. Germline V gives CDR1 MGHDK, CDR2 SYGVNS. This chain's CDR3 is CASSGGLAEQYF. For the CDR3, the DNA is TGTGCCAGCAGTGGAGGACTAGCGGAACAGTATTTT.

Points on this clonotype: A single base separates this from a much larger clone, so it may be a read error. The rearrangement joins TRBV19 to TRBJ2-7, with a weak D call TRBD2 (5 bases). The DNA end is a closer match to TRBJ2-5, so the J assignment may be wrong. The CDR3 consists of 17 residues. Per germline, CDR1 LNHDA and CDR2 SQIVND (reference sequence). The CDR3 spells CASSIDCNPGSRETQYF. The CDR3 bases are TGTGCCAGTAGTATAGATTGCAACCCGGGATCCAGGGAGACCCAGTACTTC.

As DNA, the CDR3 is TGTGCCAGCAGCTCCCCGGGACAGCCCACAGATACGCAGTATTTT. Its protein is CASSSPGQPTDTQYF. This chain connects TRBV27 to TRBJ2-3, with TRBD1 matching 7 bases. This CDR3 comprises 15 residues. The germline V gene encodes CDR1 MNHEY and CDR2 SMNVEV (reference sequence). The V gene end was trimmed by 6 bases and the J gene end by 2 bases; junction bases not matched to a gene: 8.

This clonotype was seen only a few times. This sequence joins TRBV10-3 and TRBJ2-3, with 10 nucleotides matching TRBD2. Germline V gene sequence: CDR1 ENHRY, CDR2 SYGVKD. The CDR3 sequence is 17 residues long. Germline trimming cut 0 bases from V and 0 bases from J; bases unmatched to any gene: 3. CDR3 protein: CAISESPAGGSTDTQYF. In DNA form, the CDR3 reads TGTGCCATCAGTGAGTCTCCAGCGGGGGGGAGCACAGATACGCAGTATTTT.

The chain has TRBV30 and TRBJ1-5, with D uncertain. Germline V lookup: CDR1 GTSNPN, CDR2 SVGIG (reference sequence). V was pared by 0 bases and J by 0 bases, with 9 bases between. The length of the CDR3 is 15 residues. The CDR3 protein is CAWSVQGISNQPQHF. The CDR3 bases are TGTGCCTGGAGTGTACAAGGCATTAGCAATCAGCCCCAGCATTTT. Full variable domain (rest looked up from reference TRBV30 and TRBJ1-5): SQTIHQWPATLVQPVGSPLSLECTVEGTSNPNLYWYRQAAGRGLQLLFYSVGIGQISSEVPQNLSASRPQDRQFILSSKKLLLSDSGFYLCAWSVQGISNQPQHFGDGTRLSIL.

This clonotype was counted many times. J is TRBJ2-7 and V is TRBV20-1, with a tentative D call TRBD1 (5 bases). CDR1 and CDR2 from the germline V gene are DFQATT and SNEGSKA (reference sequence). V lost 3 bases to trimming and J lost 6 bases, with 12 bases between them. This CDR3 is 12 amino acids long. The CDR3 protein is CSARPQGGEQYF. The CDR3 bases are TGCAGTGCTAGGCCTCAGGGCGGCGAGCAGTACTTC.

This clonotype was counted between two and nine times. The chain couples TRBV6-2 or TRBV6-3 to TRBJ1-1; 7 positions agree with TRBD1. The CDR3 has 15 amino acids. The V gene end was trimmed by 3 bases and the J gene end by 0 bases; junction bases not matched to a gene: 4. Germline CDR1 is MNHEY and CDR2 is SVGEGT. In DNA form, the CDR3 reads TGTGCCAGCAGTTATCCGACAGGGATGAACACTGAAGCTTTCTTT. Translating gives CASSYPTGMNTEAFF.

Notes on this clonotype: Just one base apart from a much larger clone, this may be a read error. The chain combines TRBV30 with TRBJ2-3; 10 bases align to TRBD2. The CDR3 has 15 residues. With V trimmed by 5 bases and J by 1 base, 6 bases remained unmatched. In germline, CDR1 is GTSNPN, CDR2 SVGIG (reference sequence). The CDR3 nucleotides read TGTGCCTGGGGCAAGGGGACTAGCGGCACAGATACGCAGTATTTT. It specifies CAWGKGTSGTDTQYF.

Comment on this clonotype: A read error may explain this, as a much larger clone is one base away. V gene TRBV29-1 combines with J gene TRBJ2-5, with a weak D call TRBD2 (5 bases). The CDR3 has 12 residues. Trimming left V 6 bases short and J 11 bases short, with 19 bases between. Germline V gives CDR1 SQVTM, CDR2 ANQGSEA. The CDR3 nucleotides are TGCAGCGTCCTTGGCTCGGGGTATGAGCAGTACTTC. Translated, it gives CSVLGSGYEQYF.

The V and J genes are TRBV5-1 and TRBJ2-7, with 7 bases identical to TRBD1. The ends lost 0 bases at V and 6 bases at J; junction bases unmatched: 3. The CDR3 spans 13 residues. The germline V gene encodes CDR1 SGHRS and CDR2 YFSETQ. The CDR3 DNA is TGCGCCAGCAGCTTGGATACAGGGGCCGAGCAGTACTTC. Encoded protein: CASSLDTGAEQYF.

The chain combines TRBV29-1 with TRBJ2-2, with D perhaps TRBD1 or TRBD2 (5 bases each). Trimming stripped 4 bases from V and 1 base from J, with 10 bases between. The CDR3 is 14 residues long. The germline V gene has CDR1 SQVTM and CDR2 ANQGSEA. The CDR3 DNA reads as TGCAGCGTTGGGGGGACGCAGAACACCGGGGAGCTGTTTTTT. It yields the protein CSVGGTQNTGELFF.

This chain links TRBV10-3 with TRBJ2-7; D is possibly TRBD1 (6 bases). Trimming took off 6 bases at V and 1 base at J, with 13 bases between the two ends. This CDR3 has 14 amino acids. Germline loops: CDR1 ENHRY, CDR2 SYGVKD. CDR3 sequence (DNA): TGTGCCATCAGGAGGGGGAACAATTCCTACGAGCAGTACTTC. It encodes CAIRRGNNSYEQYF.

This sequence joins TRBV24-1 and TRBJ1-5, with unresolved D. The germline V gene encodes CDR1 KGHDR and CDR2 SFDVKD. CDR3 length: 11 residues. V shed 4 bases and J shed 9 bases, with 6 bases lying between them. The DNA for the CDR3 is TGTGCCACCAGTGACGGCGGGCCCCAGCATTTT. Translated: CATSDGGPQHF.

The V and J genes are TRBV18 and TRBJ2-7, with 7 bases lining up with TRBD1. Trimming removed 2 bases from V and 3 bases from J; junction bases left unmatched: 4. Germline lookup yields CDR1 KGHSH and CDR2 LQKENI. CDR3 length equals 14 residues. The CDR3 loop reads CASSPKGDSYEQYF. The CDR3 coding sequence is TGTGCCAGCTCACCAAAAGGGGACAGCTACGAGCAGTACTTC.

The rearrangement uses TRBV9 and TRBJ2-1; 8 bases map to TRBD2. The germline V gene has CDR1 SGDLS and CDR2 YYNGEE. The CDR3 spans 15 residues. V gave up 0 bases and J gave up 6 bases; unmatched junction bases: 5. CDR3 sequence reads: CASSVGDSGVNEQFF. CDR3 sequence (DNA): TGTGCCAGCAGCGTAGGTGATAGCGGGGTCAATGAGCAGTTCTTC.

This chain links TRBV9 with TRBJ2-4; either TRBD1 or TRBD2 may fit D (7 bases each). V shed 4 bases and J shed 7 bases, with 18 bases lying between them. The CDR3 consists of 15 residues. Germline CDR1 reads SGDLS; CDR2 reads YYNGEE. The CDR3 sequence is CASSSAGGGGNIQYF. In DNA form, the CDR3 reads TGTGCCAGCAGCTCAGCCGGGGGAGGGGGCAACATTCAGTACTTC.